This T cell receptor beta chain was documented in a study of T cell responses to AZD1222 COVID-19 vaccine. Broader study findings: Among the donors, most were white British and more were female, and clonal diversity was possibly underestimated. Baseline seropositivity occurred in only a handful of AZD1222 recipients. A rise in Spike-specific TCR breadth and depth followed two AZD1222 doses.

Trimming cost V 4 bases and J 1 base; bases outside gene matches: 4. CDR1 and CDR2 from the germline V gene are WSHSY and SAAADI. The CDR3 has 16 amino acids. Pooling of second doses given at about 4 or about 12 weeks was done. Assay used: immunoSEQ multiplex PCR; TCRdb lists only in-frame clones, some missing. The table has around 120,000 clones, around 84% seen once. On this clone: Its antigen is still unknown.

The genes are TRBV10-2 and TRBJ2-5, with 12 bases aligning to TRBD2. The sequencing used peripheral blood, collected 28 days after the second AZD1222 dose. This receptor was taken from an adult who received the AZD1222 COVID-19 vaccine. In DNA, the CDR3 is TGCGCCAGCAGTGGACTAGCGGGAGCCAGCCAAGAGACCCAGTACTTC. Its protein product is CASSGLAGASQETQYF.